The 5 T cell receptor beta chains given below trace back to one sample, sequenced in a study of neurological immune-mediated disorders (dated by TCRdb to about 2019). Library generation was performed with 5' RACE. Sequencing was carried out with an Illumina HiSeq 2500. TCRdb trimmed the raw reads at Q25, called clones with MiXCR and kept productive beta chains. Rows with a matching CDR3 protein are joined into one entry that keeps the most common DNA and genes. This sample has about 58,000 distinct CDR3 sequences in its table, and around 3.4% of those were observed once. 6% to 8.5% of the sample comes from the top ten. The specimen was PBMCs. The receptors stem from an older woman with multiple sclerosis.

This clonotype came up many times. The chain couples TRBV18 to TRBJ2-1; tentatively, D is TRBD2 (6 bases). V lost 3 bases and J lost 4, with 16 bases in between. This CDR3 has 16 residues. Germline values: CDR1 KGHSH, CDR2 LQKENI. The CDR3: CASSPGRSVSYNEQFF. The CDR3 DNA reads TGTGCCAGCTCACCTGGGAGGAGCGTCAGTTACAATGAGCAGTTCTTC.

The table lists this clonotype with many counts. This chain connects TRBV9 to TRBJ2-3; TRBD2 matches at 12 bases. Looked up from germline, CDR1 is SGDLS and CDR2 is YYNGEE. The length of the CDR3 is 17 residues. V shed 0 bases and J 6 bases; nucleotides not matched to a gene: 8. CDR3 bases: TGTGCCAGCAGCGTAGGCCTAGCGGGAGGGCCCTGGGATACGCAGTATTTT. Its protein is CASSVGLAGGPWDTQYF.

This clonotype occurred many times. CDR3: CSAEYAGDPYEQYF. CDR3 nucleotides: TGCAGTGCCGAGTATGCGGGGGACCCCTACGAGCAGTACTTC. V gene TRBV20-1 combines with J gene TRBJ2-7, with 7 bases that match TRBD2. The CDR3 spans 14 residues. Germline V gene data show CDR1 as DFQATT and CDR2 as SNEGSKA (reference sequence). V dropped 6 bases and J dropped 2; count of bases not matched to a gene: 10.

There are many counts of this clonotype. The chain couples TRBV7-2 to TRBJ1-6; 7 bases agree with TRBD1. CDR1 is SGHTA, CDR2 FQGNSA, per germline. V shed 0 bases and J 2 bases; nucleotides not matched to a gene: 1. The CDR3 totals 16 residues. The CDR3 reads CASSLAGTAYNSPLHF. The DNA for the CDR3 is TGTGCCAGCAGCTTAGCAGGGACAGCCTATAATTCACCCCTCCACTTT. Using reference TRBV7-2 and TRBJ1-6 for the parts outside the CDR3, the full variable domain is GAGVSQSPSNKVTEKGKDVELRCDPISGHTALYWYRQSLGQGLEFLIYFQGNSAPDKSGLPSDRFSAERTGGSVSTLTIQRTQQEDSAVYLCASSLAGTAYNSPLHFGNGTRLTVT.

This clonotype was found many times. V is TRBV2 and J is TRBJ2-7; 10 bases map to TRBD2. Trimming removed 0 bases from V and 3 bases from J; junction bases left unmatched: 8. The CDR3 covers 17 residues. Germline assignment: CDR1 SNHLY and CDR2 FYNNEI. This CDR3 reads CASSEALGSGRDYEQYF. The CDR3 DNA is TGTGCCAGCAGTGAAGCGCTTGGGAGCGGGAGGGACTACGAGCAGTACTTC.